The T cell receptor beta chain described here comes from a study of PD-L1 blockade in urothelial cancer (dated 2017 in TCRdb). For context, the study as a whole: Therapy was started in the mid-2010s for all patients, and atezolizumab 1,200 mg was administered intravenously every 3 weeks. Durable clinical benefit was achieved by nine patients but not by the remaining 20. About 85% of the roughly 29 patients were identified as males with urothelial cancer of bladder origin, and a prior smoking history was reported by 18 of 29 patients. An exploratory multi-omic analysis was conducted of the somatic, immune and clinical correlates of response to PD-L1 blockade with atezolizumab in urothelial cancer. Under 30 patients had pretreatment blood TCR-seq, roughly 24 had at least one posttreatment blood collection, and roughly 24 had tumor TCR-seq. Patients had an ECOG performance status of 0 or 1 and had received between 0 and 3 prior chemotherapy regimens. Durable clinical benefit was defined as progression-free survival longer than 6 months, and TCR features were also tested against progression-free and overall survival. Blood samples were analyzed at 3 weeks after treatment start (second dose) and at 6 weeks after treatment start. In the same patients, whole exome sequencing and RNA sequencing of pretreatment tumors were performed in addition to TCR sequencing. TCR sequencing covered pretreatment tumor samples and matched, serially collected peripheral blood taken before and after atezolizumab treatment. Blood samples gave a median of around 130,000 T cells and approximately 81,000 unique TCRs, with a median clonality of roughly 0.08. Study-level results and caveats: Improved progression-free and overall survival was associated with having pretreatment peripheral blood TCR clonality below the median. Greater expansion of tumor-associated TCR clones in peripheral blood 3 weeks after the start of treatment was observed in patients with durable benefit (n of about 24, p = 0.022). Because the sample size was small (n ≈ 31) and many exploratory analyses were performed, the results are intended to be hypothesis-generating.

A total of 29 patients with locally advanced or metastatic urothelial carcinoma, treated at Memorial Sloan Kettering on a trial protocol, made up the cohort. Peripheral blood mononuclear cells were collected pretreatment and during treatment, with between 1 and 8 total time points per patient. The Qiagen DNeasy Blood extraction kit was used to purify genomic DNA from total PBMCs and tumor samples. PBMCs were collected pretreatment and during treatment, and were isolated and stored as previously described. A remark on this clone: Its antigen is still unknown. It has no much larger one-base neighbor in the sample; base qualities were not kept.

To estimate absolute template abundance from read counts, synthetic TCR analog templates were spiked into each PCR. The immunoSEQ assay was used to amplify TCRbeta CDR3 regions from genomic DNA with bias-controlled V and J gene primers. Sequencing of rearranged TCRbeta segments was done at approximately 20X coverage. The authors' pipeline ran thus. Clustering was used to correct sequencing errors, and CDR3s were annotated against IMGT to assign V, D and J genes. Downstream analyses used only productive TCRbeta rearrangements and left out out-of-frame or stop-codon sequences. To compute clonality, Shannon entropy was normalized by the log of the number of unique productive sequences and then subtracted from one. Clones differing between time points or between blood and tumor were identified using Fisher's exact test with Benjamini-Hochberg correction, with an adjusted p below 0.01 applied as the threshold. What TCRdb holds here is the immuneACCESS table cut down to in-frame rearrangements. Part of the clones is not present; checked against another copy, under half of the missing clones reflect an unresolved V gene, and the others are unexplained. V and J calls and clone size are given by that table; D and trimming were obtained from the DNA. The sample table contains about 74,000 clones; only one count was recorded for around 84% of them. 4% to 6% of the sample belongs to the ten largest clones.

The CDR3, from cysteine to phenylalanine, totals 16 residues. The CDR3 DNA has 48 bases and is translated from base 1. At the junction V is shortened by 5 bases and J by 4 bases; bases outside the gene matches: 10. CDR1 and CDR2 were assigned from the germline V gene (reference sequence) as SEHNR and FQNEAQ. The TCR sequence derives from a man aged 65 to 79 with urothelial cancer. This sequence uses TRBV7-9 and TRBJ2-1, and 8 junctional nucleotides match TRBD1. Sequencing used PBMCs, obtained around atezolizumab (anti-PD-L1) treatment. The DNA sequence is as follows: TGTGCCAGCAGCCCTCCTGGGACAGGAACATACAATGAGCAGTTCTTC. The resulting protein is CASSPPGTGTYNEQFF. When the CDR3 is completed using the reference TRBV7-9 and TRBJ2-1 genes on either side, the full variable domain is DTGVSQNPRHKITKRGQNVTFRCDPISEHNRLYWYRQTLGQGPEFLTYFQNEAQLEKSRLLSDRFSAERPKGSFSTLEIQRTEQGDSAMYLCASSPPGTGTYNEQFFGPGTRLTVL.